This is a list of T cell receptor beta chains from one sample in a study of shared T cell receptors in the human thymus. Sequencing used immunoSEQ multiplex PCR; TCRdb keeps in-frame clones, though not all of them. The data show approximately 580,000 clones, around 78% seen once. These data also featured in a second study, about human thymus T cells.

Material: thymocytes. The origin of the receptors is a boy under two years old with a congenital heart defect. The CDR3 runs from the conserved cysteine through the conserved F or W. D genes are given only for firm matches. Not all rows give a size; the values are once, few, many and, for expanded clones, a class.

TRBJ2-3	once	TRBV6-5	NA	CASSYSSGLADTQYF	TGTGCCAGCAGTTACTCATCGGGTCTTGCAGATACGCAGTATTTT
TRBJ1-1	few	TRBV4-1	NA	CASSQRLAGQQNTEAFF	TGCGCCAGCAGCCAAAGGCTAGCGGGACAACAGAACACTGAAGCTTTCTTT
TRBJ1-1	NA	TRBV28	NA	CASSLCGGLTEAFF	TGTGCCAGCAGTTTATGCGGGGGGCTCACTGAAGCTTTCTTT
TRBJ1-1	NA	TRBV27	NA	CASSFKSEYGQYNTEAFF	TGTGCCAGCAGCTTTAAGTCGGAGTATGGACAGTACAACACTGAAGCTTTCTTT
TRBJ1-1	NA	TRBV5-6	TRBD1	CASSLRDRGNTEAFF	TGTGCCAGCAGCCTCCGGGACAGGGGCAACACTGAAGCTTTCTTT
TRBJ1-1	NA	TRBV10-1	NA	CASSEWGPLAGITEAFF	TGCGCCAGCAGTGAGTGGGGGCCCTTAGCAGGTATAACTGAAGCTTTCTTT
TRBJ2-1	NA	TRBV9	TRBD2	CASSSLAGPVPSEQFF	TGTGCCAGCAGCTCCTTAGCGGGACCGGTTCCAAGTGAGCAGTTCTTC
TRBJ2-3	few	TRBV10-2	TRBD1	CASSEMSGGDTDTQYF	TGCGCCAGCAGTGAGATGTCAGGGGGAGACACAGATACGCAGTATTTT
TRBJ1-3	few	TRBV12-5	TRBD1	CASGPTGTGPNTSGNTIYF	TGTGCTAGTGGCCCCACCGGGACAGGCCCAAATACCTCTGGAAACACCATATATTTT
TRBJ1-2	NA	TRBV2	TRBD1	CASSDGQGGYYGYTF	TGTGCCAGCAGTGACGGACAGGGGGGATACTATGGCTACACCTTC
TRBJ2-7	NA	TRBV4-3	TRBD2	CASSQGTSGTPYEQYF	TGCGCCAGCAGCCAAGGCACTAGCGGGACCCCCTACGAGCAGTACTTC
TRBJ1-1	NA	TRBV29-1	NA	CSGLSGGRGNTEAFF	TGCAGCGGCCTATCCGGGGGGCGGGGGAACACTGAAGCTTTCTTT
TRBJ2-2	NA	TRBV10-3	TRBD1	CAIGYRGLEGTGELFF	TGTGCCATCGGATACAGGGGGCTCGAGGGCACCGGGGAGCTGTTTTTT
TRBJ1-3	once	TRBV6-5	TRBD1	CASSYYPGGPGNTIYF	TGTGCCAGCAGTTACTATCCAGGGGGACCTGGAAACACCATATATTTT
TRBJ1-2	NA	TRBV18	NA	CASSGSGEGYGYTF	TGTGCCAGCTCCGGATCGGGGGAAGGCTATGGCTACACCTTC
TRBJ1-3	NA	TRBV4-3	NA	CASSQEAGGDTIYF	TGCGCCAGCAGCCAAGAGGCGGGGGGCGACACCATATATTTT
TRBJ1-1	NA	TRBV21-1	NA	CASSRRGTVNTEAFF	TGTGCCAGCAGCCGAAGGGGGACAGTGAACACTGAAGCTTTCTTT
TRBJ2-5	NA	TRBV6-1	TRBD2	CASSEIPGLAGVEETQYF	TGTGCCAGCAGTGAAATCCCGGGCTTGGCGGGAGTCGAAGAGACCCAGTACTTC
TRBJ2-1	NA	TRBV2	TRBD1	CASRDRVNEQFF	TGTGCCAGCCGGGACAGGGTCAATGAGCAGTTCTTC
TRBJ2-4	NA	TRBV9	NA	CASSVAGVAGRDIQYF	TGTGCCAGCAGCGTAGCGGGGGTCGCGGGAAGGGACATTCAGTACTTC
TRBJ2-1	few	TRBV27	NA	CASSHTGIFWSYNEQFF	TGTGCCAGCAGTCACACAGGGATATTTTGGTCCTACAATGAGCAGTTCTTC
TRBJ1-1	NA	TRBV11-2	NA	CASSPGSGDGKNTEAFF	TGTGCCAGCAGCCCAGGGTCAGGGGATGGAAAGAACACTGAAGCTTTCTTT
TRBJ2-5	NA	TRBV2	TRBD2	CASSDPGRAWGETQYF	TGTGCCAGCAGTGACCCCGGGAGGGCCTGGGGGGAGACCCAGTACTTC
TRBJ2-1	few	TRBV30	TRBD1	CAWGPLAPRTERGNRGQVWNEQFF	TGTGCCTGGGGCCCCCTGGCACCACGGACGGAACGAGGGAACAGGGGACAAGTATGGAATGAGCAGTTCTTC
TRBJ1-5	NA	TRBV19	NA	CASSIDLRGRNQPQHF	TGTGCCAGTAGTATAGATCTCCGGGGGAGGAATCAGCCCCAGCATTTT
TRBJ1-2	NA	TRBV27	TRBD1	CASSSGGYEGINYGYTF	TGTGCCAGCAGTTCAGGGGGGTACGAGGGAATAAACTATGGCTACACCTTC
TRBJ2-1	NA	TRBV28	NA	CASSPRDRLGTYNEQFF	TGTGCCAGCAGTCCTCGTGATCGTTTAGGGACTTACAATGAGCAGTTCTTC
TRBJ2-1	few	TRBV5-6	NA	CASSLVAFHNEQFF	TGTGCCAGCAGCTTGGTGGCATTCCACAATGAGCAGTTCTTC
TRBJ1-1	few	TRBV2	NA	CASTHVDSRPTEAFF	TGTGCCAGCACCCACGTCGACTCTCGCCCCACTGAAGCTTTCTTT
TRBJ2-7	NA	TRBV29-1	TRBD1	CSVLRDTGVHEQYF	TGCAGCGTTCTCCGGGACACAGGGGTCCACGAGCAGTACTTC
TRBJ2-7	NA	TRBV7-9	NA	CASSPTGREQYF	TGTGCCAGCAGCCCCACAGGGCGGGAGCAGTACTTC
TRBJ2-1	NA	TRBV10-1	TRBD2	CASNGTSGGPSSYNEQFF	TGCGCCAGCAATGGGACTAGCGGGGGTCCTAGCTCCTACAATGAGCAGTTCTTC
TRBJ1-2	once	TRBV14	TRBD1	CASSLDRGPVYGYTF	TGTGCCAGCAGCCTAGACAGGGGGCCAGTCTATGGCTACACCTTC
TRBJ1-2	NA	TRBV7-2	TRBD1	CASSPGTGWDYGYTF	TGTGCCAGCAGCCCTGGGACAGGGTGGGACTATGGCTACACCTTC
TRBJ2-7	NA	TRBV4-2	NA	CASSQDPPQRYHYEQYF	TGTGCCAGCAGCCAAGATCCTCCGCAGCGGTATCACTACGAGCAGTACTTC
TRBJ2-1	few	TRBV30	TRBD2	CAWSTSGRANNEQFF	TGTGCCTGGAGTACTAGCGGGAGGGCCAACAATGAGCAGTTCTTC
TRBJ1-1	NA	TRBV4-2	TRBD1	CASSGGQQNTEAFF	TGTGCCAGCAGCGGGGGACAGCAGAACACTGAAGCTTTCTTT
TRBJ1-2	NA	TRBV19	NA	CASSIGRNGYTF	TGTGCCAGTAGTATAGGCAGAAATGGCTACACCTTC
TRBJ2-1	NA	TRBV4-3	NA	CASSQEGPDYLYDNEQFF	TGCGCCAGCAGCCAAGAAGGCCCGGACTACCTTTATGACAATGAGCAGTTCTTC
TRBJ2-7	few	TRBV2	NA	CASSETATSYEQYF	TGTGCCAGCAGTGAGACTGCGACCTCCTACGAGCAGTACTTC
TRBJ1-2	NA	TRBV4-1	NA	CASSQARQVYGYTF	TGCGCCAGCAGCCAAGCCCGACAGGTCTATGGCTACACCTTC
TRBJ1-1	NA	TRBV10-2	NA	CASSQGKDTEAFF	TGCGCCAGCAGTCAGGGGAAGGACACTGAAGCTTTCTTT
TRBJ2-7	NA	TRBV4-1	NA	CASSLIAVSYEQYF	TGCGCCAGCAGCTTAATAGCGGTCTCCTACGAGCAGTACTTC
TRBJ2-5	few	TRBV7-9	TRBD1	CASSRQGPRETQYF	TGTGCCAGCAGCCGACAGGGGCCGAGGGAGACCCAGTACTTC
TRBJ1-2	NA	TRBV28	NA	CASKNRVGYNYGYTF	TGTGCCAGCAAAAACAGGGTAGGGTACAACTATGGCTACACCTTC
TRBJ1-2	few	TRBV18	NA	CASSPLRISVNSGYTF	TGTGCCAGCTCACCCCTCAGGATCTCTGTGAACTCTGGCTACACCTTC
TRBJ1-3	NA	TRBV2	TRBD1	CASSDARLTGDAGNTIYF	TGTGCCAGCAGTGACGCCCGTCTTACAGGGGATGCTGGAAACACCATATATTTT
TRBJ2-2	NA	TRBV5-1	TRBD2	CASSPGTSDTGELFF	TGCGCCAGCAGCCCCGGGACTAGCGACACCGGGGAGCTGTTTTTT
TRBJ2-7	NA	TRBV7-6	NA	CASSFPGTYEQYF	TGTGCCAGCAGCTTTCCAGGGACCTACGAGCAGTACTTC
TRBJ2-7	NA	TRBV25-1	TRBD2	CASSRSLGLAEPYEQYF	TGTGCCAGCTCAAGATCTCTGGGACTAGCGGAACCCTACGAGCAGTACTTC
TRBJ2-7	NA	TRBV2	TRBD2	CASKRVTSGEQYF	TGTGCCAGCAAGAGGGTTACTAGCGGCGAGCAGTACTTC
TRBJ1-1	NA	TRBV29-1	TRBD1	CSVRRQGLLNTEAFF	TGCAGCGTTCGAAGACAGGGTCTTTTGAACACTGAAGCTTTCTTT
TRBJ1-2	once	TRBV7-9	NA	CASSPRTVYGYTF	TGTGCCAGCAGCCCCCGGACAGTTTATGGCTACACCTTC
TRBJ2-5	NA	TRBV6-1	NA	CASSEDSQETQYF	TGTGCCAGCAGTGAGGACAGTCAAGAGACCCAGTACTTC
TRBJ1-5	NA	TRBV7-9	NA	CASSERTGDQPQHF	TGTGCCAGCAGCGAAAGAACGGGGGATCAGCCCCAGCATTTT
TRBJ2-1	NA	TRBV10-3	TRBD2	CAISESVLAGKPWGGYNEQFF	TGTGCCATCAGTGAGTCGGTGCTAGCGGGAAAACCCTGGGGAGGTTACAATGAGCAGTTCTTC